Sequencing of this T cell receptor (beta chain) was carried out in a study of cytomegalovirus exposure and HLA in healthy donors. Study-wide findings and caveats: Sequencing depth across donors, presence/absence analyses assumed, was roughly uniform.

It was with 60 Vbeta and 13 Jbeta primers that the PCR ran. Original handling: Later, an analysis found 75 million to 90 million unique TCR beta chains, and 9.5 million to 12 million of these were shared. Here immunoSEQ multiplex PCR was the method, and the copy in TCRdb shows in-frame clones only, minus some. That table furnishes V, J and clone size, whereas the DNA furnished D and trimming. The sample includes about 210,000 clones, 60% to 80% of them seen just once. A remark on this clone: What it binds is not known.

The TCR was taken from a male donor in good health and CMV-seronegative. What was sequenced was PBMCs.

The CDR3 sequence: CASSGPRPSYNEQFF. The DNA of the CDR3 is TGCGCCAGCAGCGGGCCCCGGCCGTCCTACAATGAGCAGTTCTTC. The V call is TRBV4-1, the J call TRBJ2-1, with no clear D. CDR3 size: 15 residues. Trimming pared 5 bases from V and 1 base from J, leaving 12 bases between. Germline V gene data show CDR1 as MGHRA and CDR2 as YSYEKL.